Shown below are 21 T cell receptor beta chains from a single sample sequenced in a study of T cell responses to AZD1222 COVID-19 vaccine. The assay was immunoSEQ multiplex PCR, and TCRdb's table has in-frame clones only and misses some. This repertoire shows roughly 160,000 clones, 70% to 90% found once; its top ten account for approximately 1%. The specimen comprised peripheral blood, sampled 28 days after the second AZD1222 dose. The receptors were gathered from an adult who received the AZD1222 COVID-19 vaccine.

This clone was seen more than once but under ten times. The rearrangement joins TRBV7-9 to TRBJ1-6, with TRBD1 identical over 8 bases. The J segment lost 4 bases and the V segment lost 5 bases, leaving 7 bases of the junction unmatched. This CDR3 has 16 amino acids. Germline CDR1 and CDR2: SEHNR and FQNEAQ (reference sequence). In nucleotides, the CDR3 is TGTGCCAGCAGCACCACTAACAGGGGGTATAATTCACCCCTCCACTTT. It encodes CASSTTNRGYNSPLHF.

This clone appeared a single time. The V and J genes are TRBV18 and TRBJ2-4, with D perhaps matching TRBD1 (6 bases). In germline, CDR1 is KGHSH, CDR2 LQKENI. The CDR3 is 15 amino acids. V was trimmed by 2 bases and J by 6 bases, leaving 14 bases between them. Here the CDR3 DNA reads TGTGCCAGCTCACCAGAGATGGACAGCCCAAACATTCAGTACTTC. Its protein product is CASSPEMDSPNIQYF.

The chain couples TRBV7-2 to TRBJ1-3; unclear D gene. Germline assignment: CDR1 SGHTA and CDR2 FQGNSA. The ends were cut back, 1 base at V and 1 base at J, with 5 bases in the middle. The CDR3 sequence is 14 residues long. This chain's CDR3 is CASSLGGSGNTIYF. The CDR3 DNA reads TGTGCCAGCAGCTTAGGGGGATCTGGAAACACCATATATTTT. Filled out from reference TRBV7-2 and TRBJ1-3, the complete variable domain reads GAGVSQSPSNKVTEKGKDVELRCDPISGHTALYWYRQSLGQGLEFLIYFQGNSAPDKSGLPSDRFSAERTGGSVSTLTIQRTQQEDSAVYLCASSLGGSGNTIYFGEGSWLTVV.

The V and J genes are TRBV7-9 and TRBJ2-3; D unresolved. This CDR3 contains 12 residues. The V gene lost 4 bases and the J gene lost 5 bases, with 7 bases spanning the gap. Germline values: CDR1 SEHNR, CDR2 FQNEAQ (reference sequence). In nucleotides, the CDR3 is TGTGCCAGCAGCTCGAGAGGAGATACGCAGTATTTT. The encoded protein is CASSSRGDTQYF.

This chain links TRBV5-1 with TRBJ2-5; D gene unclear. Trimming shortened V by 0 bases and J by 5 bases, and 11 bases separated the two germline ends. The CDR3 has 14 residues. Germline assignment: CDR1 SGHRS and CDR2 YFSETQ. CDR3 amino acids: CASSLAAPRETQYF. Written as DNA, the CDR3 is TGCGCCAGCAGCTTGGCCGCCCCTCGGGAGACCCAGTACTTC.

V gene TRBV27 combines with J gene TRBJ2-2, with D tentatively TRBD1 or TRBD2 (5 bases each). Trimming left V 5 bases short and J 5 bases short, with 12 bases between. CDR3 length equals 14 residues. Germline loops: CDR1 MNHEY, CDR2 SMNVEV (reference sequence). The CDR3 DNA follows: TGTGCCAGCAGTCCCTCCGAGGGGACCGGGGAGCTGTTTTTT. It encodes CASSPSEGTGELFF.

The CDR3, as DNA: TGTGCCAGCAGCGTGACAGGGTGGAACGAGCAGTTCTTC. Translating gives CASSVTGWNEQFF. This chain uses TRBV2 with TRBJ2-1; TRBD1 matches 7 bases. From germline, CDR1 is SNHLY and CDR2 FYNNEI. The CDR3 has 13 residues. The V and J ends lost 6 bases and 10 bases, in that order; junction bases with no gene match: 9.

The CDR3 DNA sequence: TGTGCCAGCAGCCAATCTCCCCAGGGAGATGAAAAACTGTTTTTT. Protein product: CASSQSPQGDEKLFF. J is TRBJ1-4 and V is TRBV16, with a tentative D call TRBD1 (5 bases). The CDR3 runs 15 residues. V lost 0 bases to trimming and J lost 6 bases, with 11 bases between them. From germline, CDR1 is KGHSY and CDR2 FQNENV.

The chain recombines TRBV5-1 with TRBJ2-7; maybe TRBD1 (5 bases). This CDR3 is built from 14 residues. The V gene's germline CDR1 is SGHRS and CDR2 YFSETQ. The ends were cut back, 2 bases at V and 1 base at J, with 10 bases in the middle. CDR3 DNA: TGCGCCAGCAGCTTCGGCCAGGGATCCTACGAGCAGTACTTC. Its protein product is CASSFGQGSYEQYF.

The chain carries TRBV11-2 and TRBJ1-2, with a tentative D call TRBD1 (6 bases). CDR3 length equals 13 residues. CDR1 SGHAT and CDR2 FQNNGV come from the germline V gene. V was cut by 0 bases and J by 14 bases, with 16 bases left in between. The CDR3 region is CASSLDSGRRGTF. CDR3 DNA sequence: TGTGCCAGCAGCTTAGATTCGGGCCGGAGGGGGACCTTC.

The chain employs TRBV18 and TRBJ1-6; D gene uncertain. This CDR3 spans 14 amino acids. Germline V gives CDR1 KGHSH, CDR2 LQKENI. The V and J ends lost 6 bases and 0 bases respectively, with 6 bases between them. CDR3 sequence reads: CASSPDSYNSPLHF. The CDR3, as DNA: TGTGCCAGCTCTCCGGACTCCTATAATTCACCCCTCCACTTT.

The chain couples TRBV5-4 to TRBJ2-7, with TRBD2 matching 9 bases. This CDR3 has 15 residues. From germline, CDR1 is SGHNT and CDR2 YYREEE (reference sequence). The V segment lost 4 bases and the J segment 0 bases; nucleotides outside the gene matches: 5. CDR3 sequence (DNA): TGTGCCAGCAGCGCGGGAGGGGGGCGCTCCTACGAGCAGTACTTC. Its protein product is CASSAGGGRSYEQYF.

The V call is TRBV5-4, the J call TRBJ2-2, with 9 bases lining up with TRBD2. Per germline, CDR1 SGHNT and CDR2 YYREEE (reference sequence). The length of the CDR3 is 18 residues. Trimming removed 0 bases from V and 0 bases from J; junction bases left unmatched: 6. The CDR3 bases are TGTGCCAGCAGCTTGGCCGCGGGCGGGGGGGCGAACACCGGGGAGCTGTTTTTT. Translated, it gives CASSLAAGGGANTGELFF. The entire variable domain, with the rest obtained from reference TRBV5-4 and TRBJ2-2, is as follows: ETGVTQSPTHLIKTRGQQVTLRCSSQSGHNTVSWYQQALGQGPQFIFQYYREEENGRGNFPPRFSGLQFPNYSSELNVNALELDDSALYLCASSLAAGGGANTGELFFGEGSRLTVL.

V and J are TRBV7-9 and TRBJ2-7; the match to TRBD2 covers 7 bases. There are 15 residues in the CDR3. V lost 6 bases, J lost 1 base, and 9 bases stayed unmatched. Germline values: CDR1 SEHNR, CDR2 FQNEAQ (reference sequence). The chain's CDR3 is CASSSSGAGSYEQYF. The CDR3 nucleotides are TGTGCCAGCAGTTCCAGCGGGGCAGGATCCTACGAGCAGTACTTC.

A few counts support this clone. V usage is TRBV6-5 and J usage is TRBJ2-1, with 11 nucleotides matching TRBD2. CDR1 and CDR2 from the germline V gene are MNHEY and SVGAGI. The CDR3 is made up of 15 amino acids. The V gene end was trimmed by 7 bases and the J gene end by 8 bases; junction bases not matched to a gene: 10. This CDR3 is CASIQLAGGGDEQFF. In DNA, the CDR3 is TGTGCCAGCATCCAGCTAGCGGGGGGCGGCGATGAGCAGTTCTTC.

V usage is TRBV6-6 and J usage is TRBJ2-1; a weak D match, TRBD1 (5 bases). Germline-derived CDR1 and CDR2 are MNHNY and SVGAGI (reference sequence). V dropped 6 bases and J dropped 0 bases, with 9 bases sitting between them. This CDR3 region has 14 residues. CDR3 residues: CASRTVRSYNEQFF. The CDR3 nucleotides read TGTGCCAGCAGGACAGTCCGCTCCTACAATGAGCAGTTCTTC.

The chain combines TRBV7-9 with TRBJ1-1; the D gene is possibly TRBD1 (6 bases). The V gene lost 3 bases and the J gene lost 4 bases, with 12 bases spanning the gap. Germline CDR1 is SEHNR and CDR2 is FQNEAQ (reference sequence). The CDR3 covers 14 residues. CDR3 in DNA: TGTGCCAGCAGCTTGCTAACAGGGTCCACTGAAGCTTTCTTT. The encoded protein is CASSLLTGSTEAFF.

The rearrangement joins TRBV6-5 to TRBJ2-5; 11 positions match TRBD2. CDR1 and CDR2 (germline): MNHEY, SVGAGI. The CDR3 covers 12 residues. The junction had 3 bases not matched to a gene; V was cut back by 10 bases and J by 5 bases. The CDR3 DNA is TGTGCCACCTCTAGCGGGGGGGAGACCCAGTACTTC. This translates into CATSSGGETQYF.

The chain combines TRBV6-2 or TRBV6-3 with TRBJ1-1; 7 nucleotides align to TRBD1. CDR3 length equals 14 residues. Per germline, CDR1 MNHEY and CDR2 SVGEGT. V lost 6 bases and J lost 6; bases outside the gene matches: 10. The CDR3 DNA follows: TGTGCCAGCAGCACGACAGGGTTTAAGGCTGAAGCTTTCTTT. It is translated as CASSTTGFKAEAFF.

The chain couples TRBV10-3 to TRBJ2-3, with D possibly being TRBD1 (5 bases). The CDR3 totals 15 residues. The germline gives CDR1 ENHRY, CDR2 SYGVKD. Trimming left V 2 bases short and J 0 bases short, with 9 bases between. The CDR3 bases are TGTGCCATCAGTGAGAGGACACCTAGCACAGATACGCAGTATTTT. Translated, it gives CAISERTPSTDTQYF.

This clone was detected a few times. The CDR3 protein is CASSEGGSHSPLHF. The CDR3 DNA reads TGCGCCAGCAGTGAAGGGGGTTCGCATTCACCCCTCCACTTT. The V and J genes are TRBV10-1 and TRBJ1-6; D might be TRBD1 (6 bases). Germline CDR1 WNHNN, CDR2 SYGVQD (reference sequence). The CDR3 is 14 residues long. V was pared by 3 bases and J by 8 bases, with 11 bases between.